The 22 T cell receptor beta chains below all came from one sample that was sequenced in a study of neurological immune-mediated disorders. TCRdb redid the calling of the 5' RACE reads with MiXCR, one entry per CDR3 protein. The repertoire includes 65,000 to 90,000 distinct CDR3 sequences, 5% to 5.5% of them detected once, and about 2% sits in the top ten. Material: PBMCs. These receptors were taken from a woman aged 30 to 39 with multiple sclerosis.

The sample holds many counts of this clonotype. The rearrangement links TRBV10-1 to TRBJ1-1; no clear D. The ends were cut back, 5 bases at V and 0 bases at J, with 7 bases in the middle. CDR1 and CDR2 from the germline V gene are WNHNN and SYGVQD (reference sequence). The CDR3 is 13 residues long. In DNA, the CDR3 is TGCGCCAGCAGTTGGGGAATGAACACTGAAGCTTTCTTT. As protein: CASSWGMNTEAFF.

The rearrangement joins TRBV6-1 to TRBJ1-5; D perhaps matches TRBD1 (5 bases). V lost 7 bases and J lost 2, with 12 bases in between. There are 14 residues in the CDR3. Germline loops: CDR1 MNHNS, CDR2 SASEGT. The CDR3 reads CASMLGRGNQPQHF. CDR3 coding DNA: TGTGCCAGCATGTTAGGCAGGGGCAATCAGCCCCAGCATTTT.

The table lists this clonotype with many counts. The chain combines TRBV5-1 with TRBJ2-2; 14 bases fit TRBD2. Unmatched junction bases numbered 5, after V lost 8 bases and J lost 2 bases. The germline V gene has CDR1 SGHRS and CDR2 YFSETQ. The CDR3 totals 16 residues. CDR3 region: CASHGTSGRNTGELFF. The CDR3 bases are TGCGCCAGTCACGGGACTAGCGGGAGAAACACCGGGGAGCTGTTTTTT.

The sample holds many counts of this clonotype. The J gene is TRBJ2-2, the V gene TRBV14; D is uncertain. V was clipped by 0 bases and J by 0 bases, with 11 bases between them. The CDR3 consists of 17 residues. From germline, CDR1 is SGHDN and CDR2 FVKESK. The DNA for the CDR3 is TGTGCCAGCAGCCAAGACTACTCCGAAGCGAACACCGGGGAGCTGTTTTTT. This translates into CASSQDYSEANTGELFF.

There are many counts of this clonotype. The genes are TRBV5-1 and TRBJ2-7, with TRBD2 matching over 10 bases. Germline-derived CDR1 and CDR2 are SGHRS and YFSETQ. The CDR3 consists of 16 residues. Trimming removed 3 bases from V and 4 bases from J; junction bases left unmatched: 10. The CDR3 sequence: CASSSLAGVLSYEQYF. The DNA of the CDR3 is TGCGCCAGCAGCTCTCTAGCGGGAGTTCTTTCTTACGAGCAGTACTTC.

This clonotype was detected ten times or more. The rearrangement joins TRBV5-1 to TRBJ1-2, with 10 bases fitting TRBD1. The V gene end was trimmed by 0 bases and the J gene end by 8 bases; junction bases not matched to a gene: 7. The germline V gene has CDR1 SGHRS and CDR2 YFSETQ. CDR3 length: 15 residues. CDR3 residues: CASSLEGTGVSGYTF. The CDR3 region has the DNA TGCGCCAGCAGCTTGGAAGGGACAGGGGTCTCCGGCTACACCTTC.

The table lists this clonotype with a few counts. The chain is built from TRBV14 and TRBJ2-1; D could derive from TRBD1 or TRBD2 (6 bases each). Germline assignment: CDR1 SGHDN and CDR2 FVKESK. This CDR3 contains 19 residues. With 3 bases removed from V and 3 bases from J, the gap between germline ends came to 24 bases. Here the CDR3 DNA reads TGTGCCAGCAGCCATCCTCTGCGGGACAACGTTGGTGGCTACAATGAGCAGTTCTTC. It codes for CASSHPLRDNVGGYNEQFF.

This clonotype was observed at least ten times. The genes are TRBV10-2 and TRBJ2-7; D tentatively fits TRBD1 or TRBD2 (5 bases each). This CDR3 has 14 residues. Germline V lookup: CDR1 WSHSY, CDR2 SAAADI. V was shortened by 2 bases and J by 0 bases, with 8 bases between the two germline ends. CDR3 sequence reads: CASSEPGTSYEQYV. The CDR3 DNA sequence: TGCGCCAGCAGTGAGCCAGGGACCTCCTACGAGCAGTACGTC.

This clonotype was observed at least ten times. The chain links TRBV20-1 to TRBJ2-5; 7 bases match TRBD1. With V trimmed by 7 bases and J by 4 bases, 9 bases remained unmatched. The CDR3 is 13 amino acids. Germline lookup yields CDR1 DFQATT and CDR2 SNEGSKA (reference sequence). DNA of the CDR3: TGCAGTGTCACAGGGGTAGTTGGAGAGACCCAGTACTTC. It is translated as CSVTGVVGETQYF.

This clonotype was detected many times. The rearrangement joins TRBV5-1 to TRBJ2-3, with TRBD1 matching over 9 bases. The V and J ends lost 3 bases and 0 bases, in that order; junction bases with no gene match: 2. Germline loops: CDR1 SGHRS, CDR2 YFSETQ. CDR3 length: 15 residues. This chain's CDR3 is CASSSDRGSTDTQYF. Here the CDR3 DNA reads TGCGCCAGCAGCTCTGACAGGGGGAGCACAGATACGCAGTATTTT.

This clonotype was counted between two and nine times. The rearrangement uses TRBV11-2 and TRBJ2-2; 7 positions match TRBD2. The V gene's germline CDR1 is SGHAT and CDR2 FQNNGV. This CDR3 has 16 amino acids. V lost 5 bases to trimming and J lost 4 bases; unmatched junction nucleotides: 10. CDR3 sequence (DNA): TGTGCCAGCAGCGTTCGGGAGGAGGGAGGCACCGGGGAGCTGTTTTTT. This encodes CASSVREEGGTGELFF.

The chain recombines TRBV15 with TRBJ1-4; the D gene is possibly TRBD1 (5 bases). Trimming left V 0 bases short and J 7 bases short, with 18 bases between. CDR1 LNHNV and CDR2 YYDKDF come from the germline V gene (reference sequence). The CDR3 contains 17 residues. The DNA of the CDR3 is TGTGCCACCAGCAGAGATGACTCGGCAGGGCTTGGTGAAAAACTGTTTTTT. Translated, it gives CATSRDDSAGLGEKLFF.

There are many counts of this clonotype. The chain employs TRBV3-1 and TRBJ1-5; possibly TRBD1 for D (5 bases). Trimming cost V 0 bases and J 6 bases, with 12 bases left between them. The CDR3 covers 15 residues. Germline values: CDR1 LGHDT, CDR2 YNNKEL (reference sequence). DNA of the CDR3: TGTGCCAGCAGCCAAGATGGGGGTCCCCGTCAGCCCCAGCATTTT. It specifies CASSQDGGPRQPQHF.

This clonotype was seen many times. The V call is TRBV7-9, the J call TRBJ1-1, with 7 positions matching TRBD1. The CDR3 totals 16 residues. Trimming took 2 bases from V and 1 from J; bases not matched to a gene: 7. Germline CDR1 SEHNR, CDR2 FQNEAQ (reference sequence). The CDR3 nucleotides read TGTGCCAGCAGCTTATCCCCAGACAGGGCGAACACTGAAGCTTTCTTT. Translation gives CASSLSPDRANTEAFF.

This clonotype has ten or more counts. The chain is built from TRBV3-1 and TRBJ2-7; no firm D call. Trimming left V 0 bases short and J 5 bases short, with 11 bases between. There are 14 residues in the CDR3. Germline CDR1 LGHDT, CDR2 YNNKEL (reference sequence). This chain's CDR3 is CASSQEPGLNEQYF. CDR3 DNA sequence: TGTGCCAGCAGCCAAGAGCCAGGCCTCAACGAGCAGTACTTC.

This clonotype was detected only a few times. A read error may account for a junction end that differs from germline. The CDR3 here is CASRPQGLNSTLNF. The CDR3 bases are TGTGCCAGCAGGCCCCAGGGTTTAAATTCAACCCTCAACTTT. The V call is TRBV28, the J call TRBJ1-6, with a tentative D call TRBD1 (5 bases). Germline V gives CDR1 MDHEN, CDR2 SYDVKM. The CDR3 has 14 amino acids.

This clonotype came up many times. The chain joins TRBV15 to TRBJ2-2; D is undetermined. Looked up from germline, CDR1 is LNHNV and CDR2 is YYDKDF (reference sequence). V lost 5 bases and J lost 3, with 7 bases in between. This CDR3 comprises 13 residues. The CDR3 bases are TGTGCCACCAGCGAAGGGTACACCGGGGAGCTGTTTTTT. It encodes CATSEGYTGELFF.

In this sample, this clonotype turned up a few times. A read error may produce the germline difference seen at one junction end. The chain joins TRBV20-1 to TRBJ2-3; TRBD2 aligns across 7 bases. CDR3 length: 15 residues. Looked up from germline, CDR1 is DFQATT and CDR2 is SNEGSKA (reference sequence). The DNA of the CDR3 is TGCAGTGCTAGCAAAGCGGGACGACTCTCGGATAAGCAGTATTTT. It yields the protein CSASKAGRLSDKQYF.

The V call is TRBV5-1, the J call TRBJ1-1; no clear D. V was shortened by 4 bases and J by 6 bases, with 10 bases between the two germline ends. The CDR3 length is 12 residues. Germline assignment: CDR1 SGHRS and CDR2 YFSETQ. This CDR3 reads CASSTPPAEAFF. In nucleotides, the CDR3 is TGCGCCAGCAGCACCCCCCCGGCTGAAGCTTTCTTT.

In this sample, this clonotype turned up many times. The V gene is TRBV7-6, the J gene TRBJ2-2, with TRBD1 identical over 8 bases. The CDR3 contains 15 residues. The V gene's germline CDR1 is SGHVS and CDR2 FNYEAQ. V gave up 4 bases and J gave up 5 bases; unmatched junction bases: 6. The CDR3 loop reads CASSSGGGGTGELFF. CDR3 nucleotide sequence: TGTGCCAGCAGCTCAGGGGGCGGCGGGACCGGGGAGCTGTTTTTT.

Ten or more counts support this clonotype. The rearrangement joins TRBV15 to TRBJ2-7, with D uncertain. The germline V and J ends were trimmed by 0 bases and 7 bases, with 10 bases remaining between them. The CDR3 runs 13 residues. Per the germline V gene, CDR1 is LNHNV and CDR2 is YYDKDF (reference sequence). Here the CDR3 reads CATSREPSREQYF. The CDR3 coding sequence is TGTGCCACCAGCAGAGAGCCTTCCAGGGAGCAGTACTTC.

This clonotype was seen many times. The chain recombines TRBV15 with TRBJ1-3, with D perhaps TRBD1 (5 bases). The CDR3 spans 13 residues. Germline CDR1 LNHNV, CDR2 YYDKDF (reference sequence). V was trimmed by 6 bases and J by 4 bases, leaving 10 bases between them. The CDR3 DNA sequence: TGTGCCACCAGTGGGACTATAGGAAACACCATATATTTT. This sequence encodes CATSGTIGNTIYF.